Each of the 2 T cell receptor beta chains below was sequenced from the same sample in a study of OX40 agonist ivuxolimab in advanced cancers. The protocol was immunoSEQ multiplex PCR, while the TCRdb copy is restricted to in-frame clones and leaves out a portion. The sample has almost 90,000 clones; just over 90% are singletons. This specimen was CD4+ or CD8+ T cells sorted from blood, taken in a trial of the OX40 agonist ivuxolimab. The receptors were gathered from an adult with an advanced solid tumor such as melanoma, head and neck, liver or kidney cancer.

This chain uses TRBV6-5 with TRBJ2-1; 10 bases agree with TRBD2. The germline V gene encodes CDR1 MNHEY and CDR2 SVGAGI. V shed 6 bases, J shed 3 bases, and the junction held 5 bases outside the gene matches. This CDR3 spans 15 amino acids. CDR3 residues: CASRPLAGDYNEQFF. In DNA form, the CDR3 reads TGTGCCAGCAGGCCTCTAGCGGGGGACTACAATGAGCAGTTCTTC.

This sequence joins TRBV9 and TRBJ2-7; D is ambiguous. From germline, CDR1 is SGDLS and CDR2 YYNGEE. The ends were cut back, 4 bases at V and 0 bases at J, with 14 bases in the middle. The CDR3 sequence is 15 residues long. In DNA, the CDR3 is TGTGCCAGCAGCCAAAGCCCAGGATTCTCCTACGAGCAGTACTTC. Its translation is CASSQSPGFSYEQYF.